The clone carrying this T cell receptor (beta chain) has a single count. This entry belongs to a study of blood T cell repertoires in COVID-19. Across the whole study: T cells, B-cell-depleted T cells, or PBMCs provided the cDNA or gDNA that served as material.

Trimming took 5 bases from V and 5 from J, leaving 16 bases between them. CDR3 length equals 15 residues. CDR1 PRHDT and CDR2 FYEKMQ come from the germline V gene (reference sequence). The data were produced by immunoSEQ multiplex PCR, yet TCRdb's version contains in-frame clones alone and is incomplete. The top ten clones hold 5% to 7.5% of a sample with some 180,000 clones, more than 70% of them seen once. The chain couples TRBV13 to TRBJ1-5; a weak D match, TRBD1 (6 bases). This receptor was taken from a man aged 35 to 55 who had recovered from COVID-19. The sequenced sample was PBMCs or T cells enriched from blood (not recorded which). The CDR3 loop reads CASSRTGLADQPQHF. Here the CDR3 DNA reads TGTGCCAGCAGCCGTACAGGGCTAGCCGATCAGCCCCAGCATTTT. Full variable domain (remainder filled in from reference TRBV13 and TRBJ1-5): AAGVIQSPRHLIKEKRETATLKCYPIPRHDTVYWYQQGPGQDPQFLISFYEKMQSDKGSIPDRFSAQQFSDYHSELNMSSLELGDSALYFCASSRTGLADQPQHFGDGTRLSIL.